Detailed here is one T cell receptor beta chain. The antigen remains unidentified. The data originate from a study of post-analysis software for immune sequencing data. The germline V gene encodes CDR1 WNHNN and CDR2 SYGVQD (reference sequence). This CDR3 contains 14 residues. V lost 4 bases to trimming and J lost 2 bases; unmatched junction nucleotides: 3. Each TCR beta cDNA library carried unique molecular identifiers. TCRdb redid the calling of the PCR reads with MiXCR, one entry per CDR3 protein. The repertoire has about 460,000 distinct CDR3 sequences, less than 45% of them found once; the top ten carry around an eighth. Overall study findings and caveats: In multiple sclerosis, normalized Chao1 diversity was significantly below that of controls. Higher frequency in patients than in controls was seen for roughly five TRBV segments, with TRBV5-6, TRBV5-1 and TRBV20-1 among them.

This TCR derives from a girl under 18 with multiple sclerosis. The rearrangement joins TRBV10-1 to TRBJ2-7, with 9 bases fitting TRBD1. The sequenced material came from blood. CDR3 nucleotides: TGCGCCAGCAGTGTCGGGACAGGGCCCTACGAGCAGTACTTC. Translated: CASSVGTGPYEQYF.